The 4 T cell receptor beta chains below were found in one sample sequenced in a study of T cells in Graves' hyperthyroidism and ophthalmopathy. Amplification yielded TCR beta CDR3 regions, with RNA transcripts as the source. HTBI primers drove first-round RT-PCR of the TCR CDR3. TCRdb ran MiXCR on the multiplex PCR reads and lists one entry per CDR3 protein. This table holds roughly 650,000 distinct CDR3 sequences, 16% found once. The sample was blood. The source of these receptors is a woman in her thirties or forties with Graves' ophthalmopathy.

At least ten counts were recorded for this clonotype. This rearrangement joins TRBV11-2 to TRBJ2-2; D remains ambiguous. V lost 1 base to trimming and J lost 1 base, with 4 bases between them. Germline V lookup: CDR1 SGHAT, CDR2 FQNNGV. CDR3 size: 14 residues. CDR3 protein: CASSLVQNTGELFF. The CDR3 DNA is TGTGCCAGCAGCTTAGTACAGAACACCGGGGAGCTGTTTTTT.

At least ten counts were recorded for this clonotype. The gene calls are TRBV10-3 and TRBJ1-1, with a possible D match to TRBD1 (6 bases). The CDR3 is made up of 16 amino acids. CDR1 and CDR2 from the germline V gene are ENHRY and SYGVKD. Trimming removed 0 bases from V and 3 bases from J, with 14 bases in between. CDR3 amino acids: CAISESTRGADTEAFF. The CDR3 nucleotides are TGTGCCATCAGTGAGTCCACCCGGGGGGCTGACACTGAAGCTTTCTTT.

The V and J genes are TRBV6-1 and TRBJ2-3; 9 bases fit TRBD1. The V gene's germline CDR1 is MNHNS and CDR2 SASEGT. The trim removed 6 bases at V and 3 bases at J, leaving 13 bases unmatched. The CDR3 contains 17 residues. CDR3 region: CASRRNTGTGKTDTQYF. CDR3 nucleotides: TGTGCCAGCAGACGTAACACCGGGACAGGGAAGACAGATACGCAGTATTTT.

The chain is built from TRBV19 and TRBJ2-2; a possible D gene is TRBD1 (5 bases). V was pared by 3 bases and J by 3 bases, with 14 bases between. Germline CDR1 and CDR2: LNHDA and SQIVND (reference sequence). CDR3 length: 16 amino acids. This CDR3 reads CASSIKVRADTGELFF. CDR3 bases: TGTGCCAGTAGTATCAAGGTCAGGGCGGACACCGGGGAGCTGTTTTTT.